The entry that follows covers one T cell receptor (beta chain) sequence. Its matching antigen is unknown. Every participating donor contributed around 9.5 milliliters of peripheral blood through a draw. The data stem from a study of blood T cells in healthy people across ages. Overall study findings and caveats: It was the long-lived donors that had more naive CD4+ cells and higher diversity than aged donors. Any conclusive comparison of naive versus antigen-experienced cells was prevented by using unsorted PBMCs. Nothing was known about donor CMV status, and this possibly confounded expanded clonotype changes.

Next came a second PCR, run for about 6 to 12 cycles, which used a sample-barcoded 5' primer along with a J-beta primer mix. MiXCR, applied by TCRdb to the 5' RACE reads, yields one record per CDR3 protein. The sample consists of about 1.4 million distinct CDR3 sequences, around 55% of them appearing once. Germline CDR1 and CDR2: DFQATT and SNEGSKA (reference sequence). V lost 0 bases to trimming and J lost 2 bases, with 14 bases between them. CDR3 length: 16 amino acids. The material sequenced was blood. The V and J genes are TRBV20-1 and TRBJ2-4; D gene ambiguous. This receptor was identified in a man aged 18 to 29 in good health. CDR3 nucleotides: TGCAGTGCTAGAGATTTGCAAACCCAAACCAAAAACATTCAGTACTTC. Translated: CSARDLQTQTKNIQYF.